Below are 29 T cell receptor beta chains sequenced from a single sample in a study of blood T cell repertoires in COVID-19. Assay: immunoSEQ multiplex PCR; the TCRdb copy retains only in-frame clones and omits some. Of 250,000 or so clones in the sample, 85% to 90% are singletons; the top ten hold less than 3.5%. Sequencing was carried out using peripheral blood. The receptors originated from a woman aged 60 to 75 with acute or convalescent COVID-19.

V gene TRBV11-2 combines with J gene TRBJ1-5; D is uncertain. Germline V gene sequence: CDR1 SGHAT, CDR2 FQNNGV. The CDR3 is 12 residues long. Trimming cost V 5 bases and J 7 bases, with 9 bases left between them. This CDR3 reads CASSHSGQPQHF. Written as DNA, the CDR3 is TGTGCCAGCAGCCACTCCGGGCAGCCCCAGCATTTT.

V and J are TRBV19 and TRBJ1-1, with TRBD1 matching over 10 bases. Germline assignment: CDR1 LNHDA and CDR2 SQIVND (reference sequence). V was clipped by 5 bases and J by 6 bases; unmatched bases: 9. This CDR3 comprises 15 residues. The CDR3 nucleotides are TGTGCCAGTAGTTCGCAGACAGGGGGCGCATCTGAAGCTTTCTTT. It codes for CASSSQTGGASEAFF. The whole variable domain, remainder taken from reference TRBV19 and TRBJ1-1, is DGGITQSPKYLFRKEGQNVTLSCEQNLNHDAMYWYRQDPGQGLRLIYYSQIVNDFQKGDIAEGYSVSREKKESFPLTVTSAQKNPTAFYLCASSSQTGGASEAFFGQGTRLTVV.

The chain joins TRBV30 to TRBJ1-6, with 7 bases lining up with TRBD1. Germline trimming cut 1 base from V and 3 bases from J; bases unmatched to any gene: 15. The germline V gene encodes CDR1 GTSNPN and CDR2 SVGIG (reference sequence). The length of the CDR3 is 19 residues. CDR3 bases: TGTGCCTGGAGTGGGAATTACCGGGACAGAGCCATCTATAATTCACCCCTCCACTTT. This sequence encodes CAWSGNYRDRAIYNSPLHF.

There are a few counts of this clone. The chain uses TRBV24-1 and TRBJ2-7; TRBD1 might be the D (5 bases). The length of the CDR3 is 14 residues. The V end was cut by 3 bases, the J end by 7 bases, with 15 bases between. Germline CDR1 reads KGHDR; CDR2 reads SFDVKD. The CDR3 nucleotides are TGTGCCACCAGTGATGCAACAGGACCCTCGGAGCAGTACTTC. Its translation: CATSDATGPSEQYF.

This sequence joins TRBV18 and TRBJ2-1; D is unclear. Germline loops: CDR1 KGHSH, CDR2 LQKENI. The CDR3 loop spans 16 amino acids. Trimming stripped 2 bases from V and 6 bases from J, with 17 bases between. The CDR3 coding sequence is TGTGCCAGCTCACCATGGGCAGTTCCCAACGCCAATGAGCAGTTCTTC. This gives the protein CASSPWAVPNANEQFF.

The chain is built from TRBV5-1 and TRBJ2-3; 7 bases are a match to TRBD1. Per the germline V gene, CDR1 is SGHRS and CDR2 is YFSETQ. There are 14 residues in the CDR3. V trimming: 4 bases; J trimming: 3 bases; junction bases outside the gene matches: 5. Here the CDR3 DNA reads TGCGCCAGCAGCCCTATGACAGGGACAGATACGCAGTATTTT. It translates to CASSPMTGTDTQYF.

The rearrangement uses TRBV7-9 and TRBJ2-5, with D possibly matching TRBD2 (6 bases). The CDR3 loop spans 16 amino acids. CDR1 and CDR2 (germline): SEHNR, FQNEAQ (reference sequence). V was trimmed by 5 bases and J by 7 bases, leaving 23 bases between them. The CDR3 loop is CASSPWTTTDYRTQYF. CDR3 nucleotide sequence: TGTGCCAGCAGCCCGTGGACTACTACTGATTATAGGACCCAGTACTTC.

The chain uses TRBV18 and TRBJ2-1, with 12 bases identical to TRBD2. V lost 0 bases to trimming and J lost 0 bases; unmatched junction nucleotides: 6. CDR1 KGHSH and CDR2 LQKENI come from the germline V gene. The CDR3 length is 19 residues. The CDR3 is CASSPPGLAGGSSYNEQFF. The CDR3 DNA reads TGTGCCAGCTCACCACCGGGGCTAGCGGGAGGGAGCTCCTACAATGAGCAGTTCTTC. The whole variable domain, filled in from reference TRBV18 and TRBJ2-1, reads NAGVMQNPRHLVRRRGQEARLRCSPMKGHSHVYWYRQLPEEGLKFMVYLQKENIIDESGMPKERFSAEFPKEGPSILRIQQVVRGDSAAYFCASSPPGLAGGSSYNEQFFGPGTRLTVL.

Regarding this clone: One end of the junction is discordant with germline, which a read error may explain. V usage is TRBV28 and J usage is TRBJ2-3; TRBD1 aligns across 9 bases. The CDR3 runs 14 residues. The germline gives CDR1 MDHEN, CDR2 SYDVKM. The CDR3 sequence: CASSLYEGGTGLEF. The DNA for the CDR3 is TGTGCCAGCAGTTTATACGAGGGGGGGACAGGGTTGGAGTTT.

The rearrangement uses TRBV9 and TRBJ1-5; D unclear. V lost 4 bases, J lost 3 bases, and 8 bases lay in between. Germline CDR1 SGDLS, CDR2 YYNGEE. The CDR3 consists of 13 residues. CDR3 amino acids: CASSTDLNQPQHF. The CDR3 nucleotides read TGTGCCAGCAGCACAGACCTCAATCAGCCCCAGCATTTT.

The chain joins TRBV27 to TRBJ2-1; 13 nucleotides agree with TRBD2. This CDR3 is 15 amino acids long. The germline gives CDR1 MNHEY, CDR2 SMNVEV (reference sequence). The trim removed 6 bases at V and 6 bases at J, leaving 5 bases unmatched. The CDR3 nucleotides are TGTGCCAGCAGGAGGGGACTAGCGGGACTCAATGAGCAGTTCTTC. It codes for CASRRGLAGLNEQFF.

The V call is TRBV3-1 (or the pseudogene TRBV3-2), the J call TRBJ2-4; D is ambiguous. The ends were cut back, 0 bases at V and 2 bases at J, with 20 bases in the middle. The germline V gene encodes CDR1 LGHDT and CDR2 YNNKEL (reference sequence). The CDR3 runs to 19 residues. For the CDR3, the DNA is TGTGCCAGCAGCCAAGAAAATCCGACAAGTCGGTTCACCAAAAACATTCAGTACTTC. It specifies CASSQENPTSRFTKNIQYF.

This chain links TRBV3-1 (or the pseudogene TRBV3-2) with TRBJ1-6; 7 nucleotides match TRBD1. The junction had 7 bases not matched to a gene; V was cut back by 3 bases and J by 8 bases. Germline CDR1 and CDR2: LGHDT and YNNKEL (reference sequence). The CDR3 spans 15 residues. The CDR3 bases are TGTGCCAGCAGCCAGTGGGGACAGAAGGATTCACCCCTCCACTTT. It yields the protein CASSQWGQKDSPLHF.

Of note for this clone: The same CDR3 also results from other DNA sequences found in this sample. The chain has TRBV6-2 or TRBV6-3 and TRBJ2-2; 8 nucleotides match TRBD2. V lost 5 bases to trimming and J lost 4 bases; unmatched junction nucleotides: 9. CDR1 and CDR2 (germline): MNHEY, SVGEGT. The CDR3 length is 16 residues. The CDR3 DNA follows: TGTGCCAGCAGTCCGGGGGGGGGAAAGCCCACCGGGGAGCTGTTTTTT. It codes for CASSPGGGKPTGELFF.

Here the CDR3 reads CASSILTGLRETQYF. CDR3 bases: TGTGCCAGTAGTATCCTTACAGGGTTGAGGGAGACCCAGTACTTC. The genes are TRBV19 and TRBJ2-5; TRBD1 might be the D (6 bases). The CDR3 runs 15 residues. In germline, CDR1 is LNHDA, CDR2 SQIVND (reference sequence). The V gene lost 3 bases and the J gene lost 5 bases, with 16 bases spanning the gap. Full variable domain (rest looked up from reference TRBV19 and TRBJ2-5): DGGITQSPKYLFRKEGQNVTLSCEQNLNHDAMYWYRQDPGQGLRLIYYSQIVNDFQKGDIAEGYSVSREKKESFPLTVTSAQKNPTAFYLCASSILTGLRETQYFGPGTRLLVL.

This clone came up once. V gene TRBV9 combines with J gene TRBJ2-3; 11 bases fit TRBD2. CDR1 is SGDLS and CDR2 is YYNGEE in the germline V gene. The CDR3 has 15 amino acids. The ends lost 0 bases at V and 6 bases at J; junction bases unmatched: 3. The CDR3 nucleotides read TGTGCCAGCAGCGTAGGACTAGCGGGGAGGGATACGCAGTATTTT. Its protein product is CASSVGLAGRDTQYF.

This clone was observed a few times. CDR3 DNA: TGTGCCAGCAGCCGGTCCTTTACGGGGGAGACCCAGTACTTC. Translating it yields CASSRSFTGETQYF. The chain has TRBV14 and TRBJ2-5, with D perhaps TRBD2 (5 bases). The V gene lost 4 bases and the J gene lost 5 bases, with 14 bases spanning the gap. The CDR3 length is 14 residues. Germline V gene lookup returns CDR1 SGHDN and CDR2 FVKESK.

The chain links TRBV5-1 to TRBJ2-4; D is perhaps TRBD2 (5 bases). This CDR3 is built from 16 residues. Germline CDR1 reads SGHRS; CDR2 reads YFSETQ. Trimming stripped 4 bases from V and 7 bases from J, with 21 bases between. The CDR3 spells CASSPGSSSLRNIQYF. CDR3 nucleotide sequence: TGCGCCAGCAGCCCGGGATCCTCGTCCCTGAGGAACATTCAGTACTTC.

This clone was observed once. J is TRBJ2-5 and V is TRBV11-3; tentative D call: TRBD1 (6 bases). The V gene lost 1 base and the J gene lost 5 bases, with 14 bases spanning the gap. The CDR3 is 15 residues long. Germline V lookup: CDR1 SGHNT, CDR2 YENEEA. Here the CDR3 DNA reads TGTGCCAGCAGCTTAGCAGCAGGGGCTGGGGAGACCCAGTACTTC. Its translation: CASSLAAGAGETQYF.

The chain links TRBV18 to TRBJ1-5; D gene uncertain. The CDR3 has 14 amino acids. CDR1 is KGHSH, CDR2 LQKENI, per germline. Trimming cost V 3 bases and J 4 bases, with 10 bases left between them. The CDR3 sequence: CASSPLDRNQPQHF. CDR3 DNA sequence: TGTGCCAGCTCACCTCTCGATAGAAATCAGCCCCAGCATTTT.

Here the CDR3 reads CASSYSGTSNYEQYF. CDR3 bases: TGTGCCAGCAGTTACTCCGGGACTAGCAACTACGAGCAGTACTTC. The J gene is TRBJ2-7, the V gene TRBV6-2 or TRBV6-3; 9 nucleotides agree with TRBD2. Per the germline V gene, CDR1 is MNHEY and CDR2 is SVGEGT. V lost 0 bases, J lost 3 bases, and 3 bases stayed unmatched. The CDR3 contains 15 residues.

The rearrangement joins TRBV23-1 to TRBJ1-6; D is unclear. TRBV23-1 is known as an ORF, though its function is uncertain. The CDR3 runs 17 residues. V dropped 1 base and J dropped 0 bases, with 10 bases sitting between them. CDR3 region: CASSQYPRVSYNSPLHF. As DNA, the CDR3 is TGCGCCAGCAGTCAATATCCTAGAGTCTCCTATAATTCACCCCTCCACTTT.

The gene calls are TRBV15 and TRBJ2-7, with 11 nucleotides matching TRBD1. The V segment lost 0 bases and the J segment 3 bases; nucleotides outside the gene matches: 4. Germline V gene sequence: CDR1 LNHNV, CDR2 YYDKDF (reference sequence). This CDR3 is 16 amino acids long. The CDR3 loop reads CATSREGGTGGYEQYF. DNA of the CDR3: TGTGCCACCAGCAGAGAAGGCGGGACAGGGGGCTACGAGCAGTACTTC.

The V and J genes are TRBV5-1 and TRBJ1-2; D perhaps matches TRBD1 (6 bases). The CDR3 contains 14 residues. Germline lookup yields CDR1 SGHRS and CDR2 YFSETQ. Deletions cut 4 bases from V and 0 bases from J, with 10 bases between. CDR3 sequence (DNA): TGCGCCAGCAGCCCAAGGGACACTAACTATGGCTACACCTTC. Residues: CASSPRDTNYGYTF.

The V and J genes are TRBV9 and TRBJ2-5, with 9 bases aligning to TRBD2. In germline, CDR1 is SGDLS, CDR2 YYNGEE. V shed 2 bases, J shed 0 bases, and the junction held 2 bases outside the gene matches. This CDR3 is 15 amino acids long. CDR3 bases: TGTGCCAGCAGCGTTGCGGGGGGGTACCAAGAGACCCAGTACTTC. Translation: CASSVAGGYQETQYF.

J is TRBJ2-3 and V is TRBV5-5; D possibly corresponds to TRBD1 (5 bases). The length of the CDR3 is 18 residues. Germline CDR1 SGHKS, CDR2 YYEKEE (reference sequence). V was cut by 0 bases and J by 2 bases, with 19 bases left in between. The CDR3 here is CASSLVPTGPTSTDTQYF. CDR3 bases: TGTGCCAGCAGCTTGGTCCCCACAGGCCCAACTTCCACAGATACGCAGTATTTT.

V gene TRBV5-4 combines with J gene TRBJ2-7; TRBD2 agrees at 13 bases. V lost 4 bases, J lost 5 bases, and 6 bases stayed unmatched. Germline V gene sequence: CDR1 SGHNT, CDR2 YYREEE (reference sequence). CDR3 length: 15 amino acids. Written as DNA, the CDR3 is TGTGCCAGCAGCGAACGGACTAGCGGGAGCCACGAGCAGTACTTC. Its protein product is CASSERTSGSHEQYF.

The chain couples TRBV14 to TRBJ1-3, with no clear D. Germline CDR1 reads SGHDN; CDR2 reads FVKESK. Deletions cut 3 bases from V and 0 bases from J, with 6 bases between. CDR3 size: 14 residues. The CDR3 here is CASSHVSSGNTIYF. The CDR3 DNA follows: TGTGCCAGCAGCCATGTCAGCTCTGGAAACACCATATATTTT.

The chain employs TRBV6-2 or TRBV6-3 and TRBJ2-7, with 10 nucleotides matching TRBD1. The V gene's germline CDR1 is MNHEY and CDR2 SVGEGT. With V trimmed by 2 bases and J by 5 bases, 9 bases remained unmatched. This CDR3 region has 16 residues. The CDR3 region has the DNA TGTGCCAGCAGTTACCCTGGACAGGGGGATAGGGACGAGCAGTACTTC. It specifies CASSYPGQGDRDEQYF.